This T cell receptor beta chain appears in the sequencing data of a study of graft-versus-host responses after intestinal transplantation. Study-wide context: Transplantation in recipients was multivisceral, liver-intestinal, or isolated intestinal. The whole recipient group had anti-thymocyte globulin induction followed by tacrolimus and steroids for roughly three years.

The germline gives CDR1 SGHTS, CDR2 YDEGEE. The CDR3 consists of 13 residues. J gave up 7 bases and V 3 bases, and 6 bases lay outside the gene matches. Responder cells labeled with CFSE (approximately 200,000) were co-plated with irradiated stimulator cells labeled with violet dye (approximately 200,000). The reaction was completed, and proliferating CFSE-low CD3+CD4+ and CD3+CD8+ responders were then sorted. Method: immunoSEQ multiplex PCR; TCRdb's copy keeps in-frame clones and lacks some. The data hold about 10,000 clones, with 36% observed a single time. The receptor was derived from a human patient who received an intestinal transplant. The input for sequencing was alloreactive CD8+ T cells from a mixed lymphocyte reaction culture, taken before intestinal transplant. Subset meaning: CFSE-low proliferating T cells sorted from approximately six-day pre-transplant mixed lymphocyte reaction (GvH or HvG direction). This rearrangement joins TRBV5-8 to TRBJ1-1; TRBD1 aligns across 7 bases. CDR3 sequence: CASSWGTADEAFF. CDR3 nucleotides: TGTGCCAGCAGCTGGGGGACAGCTGATGAAGCTTTCTTT.